These T cell receptor beta chains were read from a single sample in a study of cytomegalovirus exposure and HLA in healthy donors. Clones were read by immunoSEQ multiplex PCR, and TCRdb kept only the in-frame ones, dropping some. Among some 350,000 clones, around 90% were seen once, and the ten largest hold 1.2%. Sequenced sample: PBMCs. These TCRs come from a woman aged 25 to 39 in good health and CMV-seropositive. The CDR3 runs from the conserved cysteine through the conserved F or W. Fields, in order: J gene, V gene, clone size, D gene, CDR3 DNA, CDR3 protein. The D gene is left open where the match is weak. Only part of the rows carry a size: once, few, many, or a class if the clone is expanded.

TRBJ2-7	TRBV28	.	TRBD1	TGTGCCAGCCGGGACAGCGCCTCCCTGGAGCAGTACTTC	CASRDSASLEQYF
TRBJ1-5	TRBV7-9	once	.	TGTGCCAGCAGCGCTCGAACAGGTTCCGACGGGCAGCCCCAGCATTTT	CASSARTGSDGQPQHF
TRBJ2-3	TRBV19	.	.	TGTGCCAGTAGTATTGGTGGCACAGATACGCAGTATTTT	CASSIGGTDTQYF
TRBJ2-1	TRBV13	.	TRBD2	TGTGCCAGCAGCTCCCGAGCGGGGAGCTACAATGAGCAGTTCTTC	CASSSRAGSYNEQFF
TRBJ1-1	TRBV5-6	.	.	TGTGCCAGCGGGGCTGGCGCTGAAGCTTTCTTT	CASGAGAEAFF
TRBJ2-5	TRBV4-2	.	.	TGTGCCAGCAGCCAGGGAGATGCCCTAGTTGGGGCGACCCAGTACTTC	CASSQGDALVGATQYF
TRBJ1-1	TRBV28	.	.	TGTGCCAGCAGTCTTCCTGGGGGCCTTATGAACACTGAAGCTTTCTTT	CASSLPGGLMNTEAFF
TRBJ2-7	TRBV6-6	.	.	TGTGCCAGCAGCGGGACCGCCTACGAGCAGTACTTC	CASSGTAYEQYF
TRBJ1-2	TRBV20-1	.	.	TGCAGTGCCAGAAGCCTCTATGGCTACACCTTC	CSARSLYGYTF
TRBJ2-7	TRBV5-1	.	.	TGCGCCAGCAGCTTAGGACTCGACTACGAGCAGTACTTC	CASSLGLDYEQYF
TRBJ2-7	TRBV15	once	.	TGTGCCACCAGCCCGTACAGGGCGATCTCCTACGAGCAGTACTTC	CATSPYRAISYEQYF
TRBJ2-2	TRBV4-3	.	.	TGCGCCAGCAGCCAAGGAGGAAGGGCCGGGGAGCTGTTTTTT	CASSQGGRAGELFF
TRBJ2-7	TRBV2	.	.	TGTGCCAGCAGTGACCCCGCTGAGAGTAGTTACGAGCAGTACTTC	CASSDPAESSYEQYF
TRBJ2-3	TRBV2	.	.	TGTGCCAGCAGTGATAGGTTCCCCTCCAGAAGCACAGATACGCAGTATTTT	CASSDRFPSRSTDTQYF
TRBJ2-2	TRBV5-1	once	.	TGCGCCAGCAGCTTTTTGGACGGATACACCGGGGAGCTGTTTTTT	CASSFLDGYTGELFF
TRBJ1-6	TRBV18	.	.	TGTGCCAGCTCACCGGAATTGGCGGGCGGGGGATCACCCCTCCACTTT	CASSPELAGGGSPLHF
TRBJ1-2	TRBV27	.	TRBD1	TGTGCCAGCTATACTCTCGGACAAGGGGGCAACTATGGCTACACCTTC	CASYTLGQGGNYGYTF
TRBJ2-7	TRBV5-4	.	.	TGTGCCAGCAGCCCGGGTCAGGTGGAGCAGTACTTC	CASSPGQVEQYF
TRBJ2-7	TRBV6-5	.	TRBD2	TGTGCCAGCAGTTACTCGATGCGGGGGACCTCCTACGAGCAGTACTTC	CASSYSMRGTSYEQYF
TRBJ2-3	TRBV6-4	.	TRBD2	TGTGCCAGCAGTGAATCGGGGGGGCCAGATACGCAGTATTTT	CASSESGGPDTQYF
TRBJ2-2	TRBV28	.	.	TGTGCCAGCAGGGCGACAGGGAGGAACGGGGAGCTGTTTTTT	CASRATGRNGELFF
TRBJ1-1	TRBV5-1	.	TRBD1	TGCGCCAGCAGCTTGGTCGACAGGGAACTGAACACTGAAGCTTTCTTT	CASSLVDRELNTEAFF
TRBJ1-1	TRBV27	.	.	TGTGCCAGCAGTTTATTCTCAGTGAACACTGAAGCTTTCTTT	CASSLFSVNTEAFF
TRBJ2-1	TRBV19	.	.	TGTGCCAGTAGTATGGCGTCAAATGAGCAGTTCTTC	CASSMASNEQFF
TRBJ2-1	TRBV19	once	.	TGTGCCAGTAGTTTCCCCAACAATGAGCAGTTCTTC	CASSFPNNEQFF
TRBJ2-1	TRBV29-1	.	TRBD1	TGCAGCGTTGAAGATCTTATACGGGACAGACCCTACAATGAGCAGTTCTTC	CSVEDLIRDRPYNEQFF
TRBJ1-6	TRBV19	.	.	TGTGCCAGTAGTATAGACGCAGCAAATTCACCCCTCCACTTT	CASSIDAANSPLHF
TRBJ2-2	TRBV29-1	.	.	TGCAGCGTTGGCCCAGGGGCGGTCGGGGAGCTGTTTTTT	CSVGPGAVGELFF
TRBJ2-1	TRBV15	once	.	TGTGCCACCAGCAGGGAAAATGAGCAGTTCTTC	CATSRENEQFF
TRBJ1-5	TRBV27	once	.	TGTGCCAGCAGTTTGGCATCGGGTCAGCCCCAGCATTTT	CASSLASGQPQHF
TRBJ2-3	TRBV2	.	TRBD2	TGTGCCAGCAGTAGACTAGCGGATTATACGCAGTATTTT	CASSRLADYTQYF
TRBJ2-7	TRBV6-5	.	TRBD1	TGTGCCAGCAGTTACGAGGGGGCCGACGAGCAGTACTTC	CASSYEGADEQYF
TRBJ1-5	TRBV4-3	.	.	TGCGCCAGCAGCCAAGTCAGGGGAGGCAATCAGCCCCAGCATTTT	CASSQVRGGNQPQHF
TRBJ1-5	TRBV18	.	.	TGTGCCAGCTCACCACAGAACAATCAGCCCCAGCATTTT	CASSPQNNQPQHF
TRBJ1-2	TRBV9	.	.	TGTGCCAGCAGCGTTCTCCCGACCGAGTATCGTGGCTACACCTTC	CASSVLPTEYRGYTF
TRBJ1-6	TRBV2	few	.	TGTGCCAGCACCACGGGGATCAATTCACCCCTCCACTTT	CASTTGINSPLHF
TRBJ2-7	TRBV4-2	.	.	TGTGCCAGCAGCCGGACCTCAGGCAGCTACGAGCAGTACTTC	CASSRTSGSYEQYF
TRBJ2-1	TRBV15	.	.	TGTGCCACCAGCAAGAAGGGGCTGTACAATGAGCAGTTCTTC	CATSKKGLYNEQFF
TRBJ2-7	TRBV7-3	.	.	TGTGCCAGCAGTTACGGCGGGAATGGGGACGAGCAGTACTTC	CASSYGGNGDEQYF
TRBJ2-1	TRBV7-2	.	.	TGTGCCAGCACCGACGATTACAATGAGCAGTTCTTC	CASTDDYNEQFF
TRBJ2-3	TRBV9	.	.	TGTGCCAGCAGCGTAGACTTTCCTACAGATACGCAGTATTTT	CASSVDFPTDTQYF